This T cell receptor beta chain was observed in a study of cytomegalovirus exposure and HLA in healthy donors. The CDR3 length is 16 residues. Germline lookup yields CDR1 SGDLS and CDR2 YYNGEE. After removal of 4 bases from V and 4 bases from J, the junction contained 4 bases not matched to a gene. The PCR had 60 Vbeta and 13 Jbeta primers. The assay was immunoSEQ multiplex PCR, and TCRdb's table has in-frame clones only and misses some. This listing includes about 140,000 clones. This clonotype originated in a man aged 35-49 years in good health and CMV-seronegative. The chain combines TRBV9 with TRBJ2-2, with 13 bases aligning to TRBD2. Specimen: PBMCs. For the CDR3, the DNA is TGTGCCAGCAGCTTATGGACTAGCGGGGGCACCGGGGAGCTGTTTTTT. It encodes CASSLWTSGGTGELFF.